The clone carrying this T cell receptor beta chain was seen a handful of times. Some clones are missing from TCRdb's copy, which holds only in-frame ones; the method was immunoSEQ multiplex PCR. The sample yields roughly 650 clones, about 32% seen once. Trimming took 10 bases from V and 2 from J, leaving 13 bases between them. This CDR3 is built from 13 residues. Per germline, CDR1 MNHGY and CDR2 SAAAGT. The data belong to a study of PD-L1 blockade in urothelial cancer. The chain recombines TRBV6-8 with TRBJ2-3, with D possibly TRBD2 on 6 matching bases. The material sequenced was tumor tissue, taken before atezolizumab (anti-PD-L1) treatment. The clonotype originates from a man aged 55 to 70 with urothelial cancer. CDR3 residues: CAIMGGTTDTQYF. The CDR3 DNA reads as TGTGCCATCATGGGGGGTACCACAGATACGCAGTATTTT.